These 30 T cell receptor beta chains were all obtained from the same sample, sequenced in a study of blood T cell repertoires in COVID-19 (dated by TCRdb to 2018 to 2021). The library was made by the immunoSEQ multiplex PCR assay. Sourced from immuneACCESS, this table was stored by TCRdb with only in-frame sequences that have V and J called. A share of the clones is absent; for the studies checked, an unresolved V gene accounts for under half, and the remainder has no known explanation. The table for this sample lists around 220,000 clones; over 75% of them were counted only once. The ten top clones hold about 4.1% of the sample. What was sequenced was peripheral blood. The receptors shown here come from a middle-aged man with acute or convalescent COVID-19.

The chain employs TRBV18 and TRBJ1-1; TRBD1 agrees at 7 bases. The germline V gene encodes CDR1 KGHSH and CDR2 LQKENI. The CDR3 has 15 amino acids. J was trimmed by 5 bases and V by 1 base; bases with no gene match: 7. CDR3 coding DNA: TGTGCCAGCTCACCACGTGAGGGGGCGGGAACTGAAGCTTTCTTT. Translating gives CASSPREGAGTEAFF. Looking up the rest from reference TRBV18 and TRBJ1-1 gives the full variable domain: NAGVMQNPRHLVRRRGQEARLRCSPMKGHSHVYWYRQLPEEGLKFMVYLQKENIIDESGMPKERFSAEFPKEGPSILRIQQVVRGDSAAYFCASSPREGAGTEAFFGQGTRLTVV.

CDR3 nucleotides: TGTGCCAGCAGTTACCTCGGGACAGGGGGCAATGAGCAGTTCTTC. Translation gives CASSYLGTGGNEQFF. The rearrangement links TRBV6-2 or TRBV6-3 to TRBJ2-1, with 11 nucleotides matching TRBD1. Germline V gives CDR1 MNHEY, CDR2 SVGEGT. The CDR3 sequence is 15 residues long. With V trimmed by 2 bases and J by 6 bases, 3 bases remained unmatched.

This chain uses TRBV5-5 with TRBJ1-6; D gene ambiguous. With 0 bases removed from V and 3 bases from J, the gap between germline ends came to 10 bases. The CDR3 extends over 16 amino acids. Per germline, CDR1 SGHKS and CDR2 YYEKEE (reference sequence). The CDR3 DNA follows: TGTGCCAGCAGCTTGGGTCCCCAAAACTATAATTCACCCCTCCACTTT. It codes for CASSLGPQNYNSPLHF.

The chain carries TRBV6-4 and TRBJ1-2; 9 bases are a match to TRBD1. This CDR3 spans 13 amino acids. V trimming: 6 bases; J trimming: 6 bases; junction bases outside the gene matches: 5. Looked up from germline, CDR1 is MRHNA and CDR2 is SNTAGT. CDR3 in amino acids: CASRETGGNGYTF. The CDR3 DNA sequence: TGTGCCAGCAGGGAGACAGGGGGAAATGGCTACACCTTC.

The J gene is TRBJ1-5, the V gene TRBV2, with 8 positions matching TRBD1. This CDR3 region has 15 residues. Germline V gene sequence: CDR1 SNHLY, CDR2 FYNNEI. The J segment lost 6 bases and the V segment lost 5 bases, leaving 9 bases of the junction unmatched. CDR3 sequence (DNA): TGTGCCAGCAGTCCGCTGGGACAGGCCCTTCAGCCCCAGCATTTT. Protein product: CASSPLGQALQPQHF.

The chain joins TRBV7-9 to TRBJ2-5; 10 bases are a match to TRBD1. V dropped 5 bases and J dropped 5; count of bases not matched to a gene: 8. This CDR3 region has 15 residues. Germline V CDR1 and CDR2: SEHNR, FQNEAQ (reference sequence). The CDR3 region has the DNA TGTGCCAGCAGCCGCCCGACAGGGGGCGGGGAGACCCAGTACTTC. This codes for CASSRPTGGGETQYF.

The chain links TRBV30 to TRBJ2-1; 12 nucleotides match TRBD2. The CDR3 length is 15 residues. V lost 2 bases, J lost 3 bases, and 2 bases stayed unmatched. The germline CDR1 and CDR2 sequences are GTSNPN and SVGIG (reference sequence). The CDR3 nucleotides are TGTGCCTGGAGTTCTAGCGGGGGGGTCTACAATGAGCAGTTCTTC. This encodes CAWSSSGGVYNEQFF.

The V and J genes are TRBV9 and TRBJ2-1, with D maybe TRBD2 (6 bases). Trimming removed 0 bases at V and 1 base at J, with 23 bases between. The CDR3 is made up of 20 amino acids. Germline V CDR1 and CDR2: SGDLS, YYNGEE. CDR3 sequence: CASSVGLDWRGFQSYNEQFF. As DNA, the CDR3 is TGTGCCAGCAGCGTAGGCCTCGATTGGCGGGGTTTCCAATCCTACAATGAGCAGTTCTTC.

The J gene is TRBJ2-6, the V gene TRBV19, with D perhaps matching TRBD1 (5 bases). Trimming left V 3 bases short and J 0 bases short, with 12 bases between. The germline V gene has CDR1 LNHDA and CDR2 SQIVND (reference sequence). The CDR3 is made up of 17 amino acids. The CDR3 region is CASSIETGLSGANVLTF. CDR3 sequence (DNA): TGTGCCAGTAGTATCGAAACAGGTCTCTCTGGGGCCAACGTCCTGACTTTC.

The V gene is TRBV25-1, the J gene TRBJ1-4; no definite D call. The germline V and J ends were trimmed by 4 bases and 4 bases, with 13 bases remaining between them. CDR3 length equals 15 residues. Germline V CDR1 and CDR2: MGHDK, SYGVNS. The CDR3 spells CASSVQAPGNEKLFF. For the CDR3, the DNA is TGTGCCAGCAGTGTCCAGGCCCCAGGTAATGAAAAACTGTTTTTT.

The rearrangement uses TRBV6-5 and TRBJ1-2; TRBD1 agrees at 7 bases. V lost 1 base, J lost 3 bases, and 5 bases stayed unmatched. This CDR3 is 15 amino acids long. CDR1 MNHEY and CDR2 SVGAGI come from the germline V gene. Written as DNA, the CDR3 is TGTGCCAGCAGTTACTTGGGACAGTCCCACTATGGCTACACCTTC. Protein sequence: CASSYLGQSHYGYTF.

V and J are TRBV6-5 and TRBJ1-5, with D maybe TRBD1 (5 bases). The ends were cut back, 4 bases at V and 2 bases at J, with 9 bases in the middle. Germline CDR1 and CDR2: MNHEY and SVGAGI. The CDR3 has 14 amino acids. The DNA of the CDR3 is TGTGCCAGCAGTTTTCGGGGGGGCAATCAGCCCCAGCATTTT. This translates into CASSFRGGNQPQHF.

This chain uses TRBV6-1 with TRBJ1-1; no firm D call. V was shortened by 2 bases and J by 4 bases, with 11 bases between the two germline ends. Germline loops: CDR1 MNHNS, CDR2 SASEGT. CDR3 size: 14 residues. CDR3: CASSERTVITEAFF. The CDR3 DNA follows: TGTGCCAGCAGTGAACGGACTGTAATCACTGAAGCTTTCTTT.

This chain uses TRBV13 with TRBJ1-6, with D perhaps TRBD1 (5 bases). From germline, CDR1 is PRHDT and CDR2 FYEKMQ (reference sequence). The V and J ends lost 5 bases and 8 bases respectively, with 13 bases between them. The CDR3 has 14 residues. CDR3 sequence reads: CASSRTGFDSPLHF. The DNA of the CDR3 is TGTGCCAGCAGCCGTACAGGTTTTGATTCACCCCTCCACTTT.

The chain carries TRBV4-2 and TRBJ1-5; D is uncertain. The germline V gene encodes CDR1 LGHNA and CDR2 YNFKEQ. The CDR3 contains 16 residues. Between the trimmed V and J ends, which lost 0 bases and 1 base, there was a span of 10 bases. The DNA of the CDR3 is TGTGCCAGCAGCCAAGACGCGGGCGCGAGCAATCAGCCCCAGCATTTT. This gives the protein CASSQDAGASNQPQHF.

V is TRBV7-2 and J is TRBJ2-2; no firm D call. The CDR3 sequence is 17 residues long. Per germline, CDR1 SGHTA and CDR2 FQGNSA. V was trimmed by 1 base and J by 2 bases, leaving 14 bases between them. CDR3 loop: CASSLDFASGNTGELFF. DNA for the CDR3: TGTGCCAGCAGCTTAGATTTTGCGTCAGGAAACACCGGGGAGCTGTTTTTT.

In its sample, this clone was seen a few times. The chain recombines TRBV7-3 with TRBJ1-6; 9 nucleotides match TRBD1. The CDR3 extends over 17 amino acids. Germline-derived CDR1 and CDR2 are SGHTA and FQGTGA. Losses at the gene ends were 5 bases for V and 7 bases for J; bases not matched to a gene: 12. Written as DNA, the CDR3 is TGTGCCAGCAGCCTCCCCCCAACAGGGGGCGCGAATTCACCCCTCCACTTT. Encoded protein: CASSLPPTGGANSPLHF.

J is TRBJ2-1 and V is TRBV11-3, with 8 bases fitting TRBD2. The CDR3 has 15 amino acids. From germline, CDR1 is SGHNT and CDR2 YENEEA. V gave up 3 bases and J gave up 5 bases; unmatched junction bases: 6. CDR3 DNA: TGTGCCAGCAGCTTGTCGGGGGGGCTGAACAATGAGCAGTTCTTC. Translation: CASSLSGGLNNEQFF.

V usage is TRBV5-1 and J usage is TRBJ2-1, with 10 bases lining up with TRBD1. V dropped 4 bases and J dropped 3; count of bases not matched to a gene: 7. In germline, CDR1 is SGHRS, CDR2 YFSETQ. The CDR3 is made up of 16 amino acids. This CDR3 is CASSGAGTGVYNEQFF. CDR3 in DNA: TGCGCCAGCAGCGGAGCCGGGACAGGGGTCTACAATGAGCAGTTCTTC.

The J gene is TRBJ2-1, the V gene TRBV11-3, with D possibly TRBD1 on 5 matching bases. Trimming took 1 base from V and 4 from J, leaving 20 bases between them. The CDR3 consists of 18 residues. Germline assignment: CDR1 SGHNT and CDR2 YENEEA. CDR3 DNA sequence: TGTGCCAGCAGCTTAGGACCCAGGGAACAGATAACATACAATGAGCAGTTCTTC. It yields the protein CASSLGPREQITYNEQFF.

The V and J genes are TRBV4-1 and TRBJ1-2, with D tentatively TRBD1 (5 bases). The CDR3 totals 15 residues. Germline values: CDR1 MGHRA, CDR2 YSYEKL. The V end lost 0 bases, the J end lost 3 bases, and 11 bases lay between the germline ends. Written as DNA, the CDR3 is TGCGCCAGCAGCCAAGAGGTAGCGGGGGACTATGGCTACACCTTC. Protein: CASSQEVAGDYGYTF.

CDR3 DNA sequence: TGTGCCAGCAGCCGGGATCTAAGGGAGACCCAGTACTTC. Residues: CASSRDLRETQYF. The chain recombines TRBV2 with TRBJ2-5, with D perhaps matching TRBD2 (5 bases). The CDR3 contains 13 residues. Germline assignment: CDR1 SNHLY and CDR2 FYNNEI. V was trimmed by 6 bases and J by 5 bases, leaving 13 bases between them.

The chain couples TRBV18 to TRBJ1-5; 7 bases align to TRBD1. J was trimmed by 4 bases and V by 5 bases; bases with no gene match: 5. Germline values: CDR1 KGHSH, CDR2 LQKENI. The CDR3 extends over 14 amino acids. The CDR3 loop reads CASSGGGGNQPQHF. CDR3 bases: TGTGCCAGCTCAGGAGGGGGCGGTAATCAGCCCCAGCATTTT.

This chain connects TRBV18 to TRBJ1-1; D gene unclear. Between the trimmed V and J ends, which lost 3 bases and 1 base, there was a span of 9 bases. Germline CDR1 KGHSH, CDR2 LQKENI. The CDR3 has 14 residues. The CDR3 sequence: CASSPSVTNTEAFF. The CDR3 DNA follows: TGTGCCAGCTCACCCTCGGTTACGAACACTGAAGCTTTCTTT.

On this clone: Compared with germline, one end of the junction differs, possibly owing to a read error. The gene calls are TRBV6-1 and TRBJ1-2; D is undetermined. CDR3 size: 15 residues. Per the germline V gene, CDR1 is MNHNS and CDR2 is SASEGT. The CDR3 is CASREGVSYLYGYTF. In DNA, the CDR3 is TGTGCCAGCAGGGAAGGTGTCAGTTATCTCTATGGCTACACCTTC.

This chain connects TRBV5-6 to TRBJ1-1, with D uncertain. The CDR3 covers 11 residues. Germline V CDR1 and CDR2: SGHDT, YYEEEE. Trimming shortened V by 0 bases and J by 10 bases, and 7 bases separated the two germline ends. The CDR3 bases are TGTGCCAGCAGCTTGGAGGGAGGAGCTTTCTTT. Translating it yields CASSLEGGAFF.

This clone has a handful of counts. This chain joins TRBV11-2 and TRBJ2-7, with 9 nucleotides matching TRBD1. J was trimmed by 2 bases and V by 5 bases; bases with no gene match: 4. Germline V CDR1 and CDR2: SGHAT, FQNNGV. CDR3 length equals 14 residues. DNA of the CDR3: TGTGCCAGCAGCATCGGACAGGGGCCCTACGAGCAGTACTTC. It yields the protein CASSIGQGPYEQYF.

The chain uses TRBV19 and TRBJ1-2; 7 bases are shared with TRBD1. CDR3 length: 15 residues. The germline V gene has CDR1 LNHDA and CDR2 SQIVND (reference sequence). The trim removed 4 bases at V and 2 bases at J, leaving 7 bases unmatched. CDR3 amino acids: CASSRFRQGNYGYTF. DNA of the CDR3: TGTGCCAGTAGTAGATTCCGACAGGGCAACTATGGCTACACCTTC.

V and J are TRBV6-5 and TRBJ1-3, with D perhaps matching TRBD1 (6 bases). Trimming took 6 bases from V and 2 from J, leaving 11 bases between them. Germline values: CDR1 MNHEY, CDR2 SVGAGI. The CDR3 spans 14 residues. CDR3 residues: CASRTGQAGNTIYF. Here the CDR3 DNA reads TGTGCCAGCAGGACAGGACAAGCTGGAAACACCATATATTTT.

Worth noting for this clone: The sample has other DNA sequences that encode this CDR3 too. V is TRBV6-1 and J is TRBJ1-2, with D perhaps TRBD1 (6 bases). V lost 3 bases and J lost 4, with 9 bases in between. This CDR3 has 13 residues. The germline V gene encodes CDR1 MNHNS and CDR2 SASEGT. CDR3 nucleotide sequence: TGTGCCAGCAGTGAGGGGGCCCCCTATGGCTACACCTTC. Its protein product is CASSEGAPYGYTF.